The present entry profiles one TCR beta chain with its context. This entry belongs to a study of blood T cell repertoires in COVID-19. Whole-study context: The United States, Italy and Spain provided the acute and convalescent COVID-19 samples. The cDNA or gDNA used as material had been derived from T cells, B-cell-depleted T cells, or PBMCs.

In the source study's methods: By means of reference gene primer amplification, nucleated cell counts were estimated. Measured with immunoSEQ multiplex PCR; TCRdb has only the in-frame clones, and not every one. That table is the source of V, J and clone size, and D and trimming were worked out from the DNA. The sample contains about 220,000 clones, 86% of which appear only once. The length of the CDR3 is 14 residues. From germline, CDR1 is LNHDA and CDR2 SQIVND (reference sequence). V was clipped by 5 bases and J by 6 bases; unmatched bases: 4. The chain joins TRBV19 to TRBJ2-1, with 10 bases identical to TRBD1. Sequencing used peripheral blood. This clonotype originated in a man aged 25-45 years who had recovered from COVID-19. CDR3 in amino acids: CASSWGQGSNEQFF. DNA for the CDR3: TGTGCCAGTAGTTGGGGACAGGGGAGCAATGAGCAGTTCTTC.